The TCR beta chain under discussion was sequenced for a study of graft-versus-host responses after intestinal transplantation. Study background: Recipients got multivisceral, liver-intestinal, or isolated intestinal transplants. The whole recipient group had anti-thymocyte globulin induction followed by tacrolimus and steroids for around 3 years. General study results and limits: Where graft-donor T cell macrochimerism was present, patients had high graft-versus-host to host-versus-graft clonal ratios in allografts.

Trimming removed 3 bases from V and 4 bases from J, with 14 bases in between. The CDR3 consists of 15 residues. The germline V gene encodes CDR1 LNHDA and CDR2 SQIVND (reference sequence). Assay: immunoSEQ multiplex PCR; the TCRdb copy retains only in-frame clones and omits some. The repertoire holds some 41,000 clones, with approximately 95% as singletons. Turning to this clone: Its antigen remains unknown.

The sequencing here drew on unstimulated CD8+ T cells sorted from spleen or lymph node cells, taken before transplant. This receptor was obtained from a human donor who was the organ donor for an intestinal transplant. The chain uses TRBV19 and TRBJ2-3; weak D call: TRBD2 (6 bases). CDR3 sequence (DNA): TGTGCCAGTAGTATTACGGGGGTCCAGGCAGATACGCAGTATTTT. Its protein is CASSITGVQADTQYF.